The 32 T cell receptor beta chains presented below share a single source sample, sequenced in a study of cytotoxic CD8 clonotypes in ibrutinib-treated CLL (dated by TCRdb to about 2021). The library was prepared using the immunoSEQ multiplex PCR assay. The immuneACCESS repertoire file appears here via TCRdb, limited to in-frame rearrangements. These files lack a portion of the clones; in checked studies, under half of the deficit traces to unresolved V genes, and the cause of the others is not known. This sample gives around 140,000 clones in total; about 84% of them show up just once. The ten largest clonotypes hold 7.6% of the sample. This sample comprised PBMCs, obtained after 36 months of ibrutinib treatment. These receptors all come from a human donor with chronic lymphocytic leukemia.

This chain links TRBV9 with TRBJ2-2, with D tentatively TRBD1 (5 bases). Germline-derived CDR1 and CDR2 are SGDLS and YYNGEE. CDR3 length: 16 amino acids. V was shortened by 4 bases and J by 3 bases, with 16 bases between the two germline ends. The CDR3 bases are TGTGCCAGCAGCCATAGCAGGGTCCGCTACACCGGGGAGCTGTTTTTT. This gives the protein CASSHSRVRYTGELFF. The entire variable domain, with the rest obtained from reference TRBV9 and TRBJ2-2, is as follows: DSGVTQTPKHLITATGQRVTLRCSPRSGDLSVYWYQQSLDQGLQFLIQYYNGEERAKGNILERFSAQQFPDLHSELNLSSLELGDSALYFCASSHSRVRYTGELFFGEGSRLTVL.

This clone was counted a single time. The chain has TRBV25-1 and TRBJ2-1, with D perhaps being TRBD1 or TRBD2 (5 bases each). Trimming stripped 7 bases from V and 8 bases from J, with 15 bases between. CDR3 length: 13 residues. The germline V gene encodes CDR1 MGHDK and CDR2 SYGVNS. The CDR3 DNA follows: TGTGCCAGCATAGGGGACCTAGACTATGAGCAGTTCTTC. Its protein is CASIGDLDYEQFF.

This rearrangement joins TRBV5-1 to TRBJ2-7, with 10 bases matching TRBD2. Germline trimming cut 1 base from V and 1 base from J; bases unmatched to any gene: 8. The CDR3 runs to 17 residues. Germline CDR1 is SGHRS and CDR2 is YFSETQ. The CDR3 DNA reads TGCGCCAGCAGCTTGACAAGCGGGAGGGCCAGGTCCTACGAGCAGTACTTC. Translation gives CASSLTSGRARSYEQYF.

DNA of the CDR3: TGTGCCAGCGGGATCGACGGCTACGAGCAGTACTTC. Translated: CASGIDGYEQYF. V usage is TRBV27 and J usage is TRBJ2-7; no clear D. Trimming shortened V by 8 bases and J by 3 bases, and 11 bases separated the two germline ends. This CDR3 contains 12 residues. Germline CDR1 MNHEY, CDR2 SMNVEV (reference sequence).

CDR3 in DNA: TGCGCCAGCAGCTTGGCCGCTCGTCCGGAAGAGACCCAGTACTTC. This sequence encodes CASSLAARPEETQYF. The chain is built from TRBV5-1 and TRBJ2-5; unclear D gene. Trimming shortened V by 0 bases and J by 3 bases, and 12 bases separated the two germline ends. Germline values: CDR1 SGHRS, CDR2 YFSETQ. The length of the CDR3 is 15 residues.

In this sample, this clone turned up once. The chain recombines TRBV7-9 with TRBJ1-1; no reliable D call. This CDR3 spans 15 amino acids. CDR1 and CDR2 (germline): SEHNR, FQNEAQ (reference sequence). V lost 1 base and J 7 bases, leaving 16 bases between the germline ends. This CDR3 reads CASSLDIGSQLEAFF. As DNA, the CDR3 is TGTGCCAGCAGCTTAGATATCGGGAGCCAGCTTGAAGCTTTCTTT.

This clone was counted a single time. V is TRBV6-6 and J is TRBJ1-5; 11 bases line up with TRBD1. The CDR3 sequence is 15 residues long. The trim removed 7 bases at V and 11 bases at J, leaving 13 bases unmatched. The germline CDR1 and CDR2 sequences are MNHNY and SVGAGI (reference sequence). The CDR3 DNA sequence: TGTGCCAGCACCAGAGGACAGGGGGCCGGTGAGGCCCAGCATTTT. As protein: CASTRGQGAGEAQHF.

The J gene is TRBJ2-3, the V gene TRBV27; D is ambiguous. Trimming stripped 6 bases from V and 1 base from J, with 8 bases between. Germline loops: CDR1 MNHEY, CDR2 SMNVEV (reference sequence). The CDR3 is made up of 13 amino acids. The CDR3 DNA reads as TGTGCCAGCAGCTGGTGGGGCACAGATACGCAGTATTTT. Its protein product is CASSWWGTDTQYF.

The chain is built from TRBV27 and TRBJ2-7, with D perhaps matching TRBD1 (7 bases). Germline V gives CDR1 MNHEY, CDR2 SMNVEV (reference sequence). The CDR3 extends over 15 amino acids. Trimming removed 5 bases at V and 0 bases at J, with 14 bases between. CDR3 sequence reads: CASSAGQRFSYEQYF. The DNA of the CDR3 is TGTGCCAGCAGTGCGGGACAGCGTTTCTCCTACGAGCAGTACTTC.

This clone was detected only a few times. The sample holds other DNA sequences that translate to the same CDR3. This chain links TRBV6-5 with TRBJ1-2; D remains ambiguous. Germline V gives CDR1 MNHEY, CDR2 SVGAGI. V lost 0 bases, J lost 0 bases, and 2 bases lay in between. The CDR3 has 13 amino acids. CDR3 residues: CASSYSSNYGYTF. In nucleotides, the CDR3 is TGTGCCAGCAGTTACTCATCTAACTATGGCTACACCTTC.

The J gene is TRBJ2-7, the V gene TRBV30; no reliable D call. The CDR3 totals 13 residues. The V gene's germline CDR1 is GTSNPN and CDR2 SVGIG (reference sequence). Trimming took off 4 bases at V and 2 bases at J, with 12 bases between the two ends. This CDR3 is CAWTPQYPYEQYF. The CDR3 DNA is TGTGCCTGGACGCCCCAGTATCCCTACGAGCAGTACTTC.

The V gene is TRBV10-3, the J gene TRBJ2-7; 12 nucleotides agree with TRBD2. V was pared by 10 bases and J by 3 bases, with 13 bases of the junction left unmatched. There are 16 residues in the CDR3. Per the germline V gene, CDR1 is ENHRY and CDR2 is SYGVKD. CDR3 amino acids: CATSSRLAGVYYEQYF. The DNA of the CDR3 is TGTGCCACCTCATCTCGACTAGCGGGAGTCTACTACGAGCAGTACTTC.

The rearrangement uses TRBV12-5 and TRBJ2-7, with D unclear. This CDR3 has 10 amino acids. Germline values: CDR1 LGHNT, CDR2 FRNRAP. V was shortened by 4 bases and J by 2 bases, with 0 bases between the two germline ends. CDR3 DNA sequence: TGTGCTAGTGGTTCCTACGAGCAGTACTTC. Translated: CASGSYEQYF.

This rearrangement joins TRBV6-5 to TRBJ1-1; tentative D call: TRBD1 (5 bases). The V gene's germline CDR1 is MNHEY and CDR2 SVGAGI. This CDR3 is 15 amino acids long. Trimming removed 6 bases at V and 1 base at J, with 15 bases between. The CDR3 sequence: CASRTPGSPNTEAFF. DNA for the CDR3: TGTGCCAGCAGAACTCCAGGGTCACCGAACACTGAAGCTTTCTTT.

CDR3 residues: CASSPPKGQLYEQYF. CDR3 in DNA: TGTGCCAGCAGCCCCCCTAAGGGACAGTTGTACGAGCAGTACTTC. The chain uses TRBV5-4 and TRBJ2-7; 7 positions match TRBD1. Germline V CDR1 and CDR2: SGHNT, YYREEE (reference sequence). This CDR3 has 15 amino acids. Trimming cost V 4 bases and J 4 bases; bases outside gene matches: 11.

The chain has TRBV6-1 and TRBJ1-1; D may be TRBD1 (6 bases). V lost 7 bases, J lost 8 bases, and 14 bases lay in between. The CDR3 has 12 amino acids. Germline values: CDR1 MNHNS, CDR2 SASEGT. CDR3 bases: TGTGCCAGCATGACCAGGGGAGGAGAAGCTTTCTTT. It encodes CASMTRGGEAFF.

The V and J genes are TRBV9 and TRBJ1-1; the D gene is possibly TRBD1 (5 bases). The V end was cut by 3 bases, the J end by 5 bases, with 23 bases between. Germline CDR1 is SGDLS and CDR2 is YYNGEE. CDR3 length equals 17 residues. The CDR3 region is CASSAGGVGALGTEAFF. The CDR3 nucleotides are TGTGCCAGCAGCGCTGGCGGGGTAGGGGCTCTGGGAACTGAAGCTTTCTTT. The complete variable domain, with remaining parts taken from reference TRBV9 and TRBJ1-1, reads DSGVTQTPKHLITATGQRVTLRCSPRSGDLSVYWYQQSLDQGLQFLIQYYNGEERAKGNILERFSAQQFPDLHSELNLSSLELGDSALYFCASSAGGVGALGTEAFFGQGTRLTVV.

The V and J genes are TRBV21-1 and TRBJ1-2; the D call of TRBD1 is as the table states it, not checked on the DNA. TRBV21-1 is listed as a pseudogene. The CDR3 sequence is 21 residues long. In DNA form, the CDR3 reads TGTGCCAGCAGCAAAGAGCGACTCTACTTGTGGGGACAGGGGGTTAACTATGGCTACACCTTC. Amino acid sequence: CASSKERLYLWGQGVNYGYTF.

The chain links TRBV14 to TRBJ2-5; D uncertain. The CDR3 loop spans 14 amino acids. In germline, CDR1 is SGHDN, CDR2 FVKESK. Trimming left V 4 bases short and J 5 bases short, with 14 bases between. CDR3 in amino acids: CASSRRSGLETQYF. The CDR3 region has the DNA TGTGCCAGCAGCCGTCGGTCAGGCCTGGAGACCCAGTACTTC.

The genes are TRBV29-1 and TRBJ2-1; TRBD1 agrees at 7 bases. Germline V CDR1 and CDR2: SQVTM, ANQGSEA. The trim removed 6 bases at V and 0 bases at J, leaving 8 bases unmatched. The CDR3 has 15 residues. The CDR3 nucleotides read TGCAGCGTAGCCTCCGGGACAGCCTCCTACAATGAGCAGTTCTTC. The encoded protein is CSVASGTASYNEQFF.

This chain joins TRBV9 and TRBJ2-7; D possibly corresponds to TRBD2 (7 bases). Germline V gene data show CDR1 as SGDLS and CDR2 as YYNGEE. V was clipped by 0 bases and J by 0 bases, with 16 bases between them. This CDR3 comprises 17 residues. The DNA of the CDR3 is TGTGCCAGCAGCGTAGGAGGCGGGGGCCAAAGCTCCTACGAGCAGTACTTC. Its translation is CASSVGGGGQSSYEQYF.

This clone was counted between two and nine times. The V and J genes are TRBV10-3 and TRBJ2-3; TRBD1 matches at 8 bases. The germline gives CDR1 ENHRY, CDR2 SYGVKD. With 7 bases clipped from V and 3 bases from J, the junction kept 3 bases outside the gene matches. This CDR3 spans 13 amino acids. CDR3 loop: CAITTGETDTQYF. CDR3 DNA: TGTGCCATCACGACAGGGGAAACAGATACGCAGTATTTT.

The chain links TRBV7-3 to TRBJ2-2; 9 nucleotides agree with TRBD1. CDR1 and CDR2 from the germline V gene are SGHTA and FQGTGA. CDR3 length equals 16 residues. With 5 bases clipped from V and 5 bases from J, the junction kept 9 bases outside the gene matches. The CDR3 loop reads CASSPLGQGRTGELFF. The CDR3 DNA sequence: TGTGCCAGCAGCCCGCTGGGACAGGGAAGAACCGGGGAGCTGTTTTTT.

CDR3 bases: TGTGCCAGTTCCTACGAGCAGTACTTC. Protein product: CASSYEQYF. The chain has TRBV27 and TRBJ2-7, with D unclear. V shed 9 bases and J shed 1 base, with 1 base lying between them. This CDR3 has 9 amino acids. Germline assignment: CDR1 MNHEY and CDR2 SMNVEV (reference sequence).

The chain employs TRBV28 and TRBJ2-2, with D unclear. V was clipped by 8 bases and J by 4 bases, with 14 bases between them. In germline, CDR1 is MDHEN, CDR2 SYDVKM. The CDR3 is 14 residues long. The CDR3 sequence is CASGVGQPTGELFF. As DNA, the CDR3 is TGTGCCAGCGGGGTAGGTCAGCCCACCGGGGAGCTGTTTTTT.

This clone was recorded a few times. This chain links TRBV10-3 with TRBJ1-5; D is perhaps TRBD1 (5 bases). Germline V lookup: CDR1 ENHRY, CDR2 SYGVKD. Trimming shortened V by 5 bases and J by 4 bases, and 12 bases separated the two germline ends. The CDR3 consists of 14 residues. CDR3: CAISKDRLNQPQHF. CDR3 DNA: TGTGCCATCAGTAAAGACAGACTAAATCAGCCCCAGCATTTT.

This sequence joins TRBV5-4 and TRBJ1-2, with D possibly being TRBD1 (5 bases). The germline gives CDR1 SGHNT, CDR2 YYREEE (reference sequence). There are 15 residues in the CDR3. Trimming left V 0 bases short and J 6 bases short, with 15 bases between. The CDR3 region has the DNA TGTGCCAGCAGCTTGGACCCAGGGAGTTCCCATGGCTACACCTTC. Translating gives CASSLDPGSSHGYTF. Filled out from reference TRBV5-4 and TRBJ1-2, the complete variable domain reads ETGVTQSPTHLIKTRGQQVTLRCSSQSGHNTVSWYQQALGQGPQFIFQYYREEENGRGNFPPRFSGLQFPNYSSELNVNALELDDSALYLCASSLDPGSSHGYTFGSGTRLTVV.

The gene calls are TRBV28 and TRBJ1-1; 7 nucleotides align to TRBD1. The trim removed 2 bases at V and 4 bases at J, leaving 4 bases unmatched. The CDR3 has 14 residues. Germline V lookup: CDR1 MDHEN, CDR2 SYDVKM. CDR3 sequence (DNA): TGTGCCAGCAGTTTACGGGCAGGGGGCACTGAAGCTTTCTTT. Translated, it gives CASSLRAGGTEAFF. Full variable domain (rest looked up from reference TRBV28 and TRBJ1-1): DVKVTQSSRYLVKRTGEKVFLECVQDMDHENMFWYRQDPGLGLRLIYFSYDVKMKEKGDIPEGYSVSREKKERFSLILESASTNQTSMYLCASSLRAGGTEAFFGQGTRLTVV.

The chain joins TRBV28 to TRBJ1-2; D gene unclear. The CDR3 has 11 residues. With 5 bases removed from V and 5 bases from J, the gap between germline ends came to 6 bases. Germline V gene sequence: CDR1 MDHEN, CDR2 SYDVKM. The CDR3 spells CASSPQYGYTF. The CDR3 region has the DNA TGTGCCAGCAGTCCCCAATATGGCTACACCTTC.

This chain joins TRBV18 and TRBJ2-1, with 15 bases that match TRBD2. This CDR3 contains 17 residues. Losses at the gene ends were 8 bases for V and 7 bases for J; bases not matched to a gene: 12. Germline V lookup: CDR1 KGHSH, CDR2 LQKENI. The CDR3 DNA sequence: TGTGCCAGCCACGGACTAGCGGGGGGGCCTGGTTATAATGAGCAGTTCTTC. The encoded protein is CASHGLAGGPGYNEQFF.

V gene TRBV5-1 combines with J gene TRBJ2-3; 11 nucleotides match TRBD2. Per germline, CDR1 SGHRS and CDR2 YFSETQ. The CDR3 loop spans 15 amino acids. Unmatched junction bases numbered 2, after V lost 3 bases and J lost 2 bases. CDR3 in amino acids: CASSSSGRLTDTQYF. CDR3 DNA: TGCGCCAGCAGCTCTAGCGGGAGGCTCACAGATACGCAGTATTTT. The whole variable domain, filled in from reference TRBV5-1 and TRBJ2-3, reads KAGVTQTPRYLIKTRGQQVTLSCSPISGHRSVSWYQQTPGQGLQFLFEYFSETQRNKGNFPGRFSGRQFSNSRSEMNVSTLELGDSALYLCASSSSGRLTDTQYFGPGTRLTVL.

The chain links TRBV4-2 to TRBJ2-7; unclear D gene. Trimming removed 0 bases from V and 4 bases from J, with 10 bases in between. The CDR3 contains 14 residues. Germline values: CDR1 LGHNA, CDR2 YNFKEQ. CDR3 loop: CASSQDSATYEQYF. In DNA form, the CDR3 reads TGTGCCAGCAGCCAAGATTCGGCAACTTACGAGCAGTACTTC.